The 10 T cell receptor beta chains below were found in one sample sequenced in a study of shared clonotypes between healthy human individuals. The data were produced by immunoSEQ multiplex PCR, yet TCRdb's version contains in-frame clones alone and is incomplete. The repertoire has hundreds of thousands of clones, under 80% of them found once; the top ten carry 1.5% to 2%. The sample taken for sequencing was memory CD4+ T cells sorted from blood. Subset described: CD45RA-negative fraction. Receptor source: a woman aged 30 to 39 in good health.

V is TRBV6-6 and J is TRBJ2-7; 11 bases match TRBD1. CDR1 is MNHNY and CDR2 is SVGAGI in the germline V gene (reference sequence). CDR3 size: 14 residues. Trimming cost V 6 bases and J 5 bases; bases outside gene matches: 6. CDR3 in DNA: TGTGCCAGCAGGATTGGACAGGGGGCCCACGAGCAGTACTTC. Translation gives CASRIGQGAHEQYF.

The chain recombines TRBV19 with TRBJ1-2, with no clear D. The CDR3 runs 14 residues. Germline V gives CDR1 LNHDA, CDR2 SQIVND (reference sequence). V lost 10 bases to trimming and J lost 0 bases, with 15 bases between them. CDR3 sequence: CATHRTDSNYGYTF. The CDR3 nucleotides read TGTGCCACCCATAGGACGGATTCTAACTATGGCTACACCTTC.

This clone was seen just once. The V and J genes are TRBV5-1 and TRBJ1-4, with D tentatively TRBD1 (5 bases). Germline V lookup: CDR1 SGHRS, CDR2 YFSETQ. This CDR3 has 15 amino acids. V was cut by 1 base and J by 5 bases, with 12 bases left in between. The CDR3 loop reads CASSLWPGDNEKLFF. Written as DNA, the CDR3 is TGCGCCAGCAGCTTGTGGCCCGGGGACAATGAAAAACTGTTTTTT. The entire variable domain, with the rest obtained from reference TRBV5-1 and TRBJ1-4, is as follows: KAGVTQTPRYLIKTRGQQVTLSCSPISGHRSVSWYQQTPGQGLQFLFEYFSETQRNKGNFPGRFSGRQFSNSRSEMNVSTLELGDSALYLCASSLWPGDNEKLFFGSGTQLSVL.

V is TRBV7-2 and J is TRBJ2-6, with D unclear. Germline values: CDR1 SGHTA, CDR2 FQGNSA. V dropped 5 bases and J dropped 4 bases, with 18 bases sitting between them. The CDR3 has 17 residues. The CDR3 reads CASSDRSYGYGANVLTF. DNA for the CDR3: TGTGCCAGCAGCGACCGTTCTTATGGGTACGGGGCCAACGTCCTGACTTTC.

As concerns this clone: Other DNA variants within this sample encode the same CDR3. V usage is TRBV5-1 and J usage is TRBJ2-3; D is unclear. The CDR3 consists of 14 residues. V lost 0 bases and J lost 2, with 7 bases in between. The germline V gene has CDR1 SGHRS and CDR2 YFSETQ. The CDR3 sequence is CASSLGRATDTQYF. Here the CDR3 DNA reads TGCGCCAGCAGCTTGGGGCGAGCCACAGATACGCAGTATTTT. Full variable domain (missing parts from reference TRBV5-1 and TRBJ2-3): KAGVTQTPRYLIKTRGQQVTLSCSPISGHRSVSWYQQTPGQGLQFLFEYFSETQRNKGNFPGRFSGRQFSNSRSEMNVSTLELGDSALYLCASSLGRATDTQYFGPGTRLTVL.

V gene TRBV7-9 combines with J gene TRBJ2-5; D remains unclear. CDR3 length: 12 amino acids. V lost 5 bases and J 11 bases, leaving 15 bases between the germline ends. Per the germline V gene, CDR1 is SEHNR and CDR2 is FQNEAQ (reference sequence). The CDR3 loop is CASSQDPLQQYF. For the CDR3, the DNA is TGTGCCAGCAGCCAAGACCCCCTCCAGCAGTACTTC.

The rearrangement joins TRBV21-1 to TRBJ1-1; the table's D call TRBD1 went unverified against the DNA. TRBV21-1 is shown as a pseudogene. The CDR3 has 17 amino acids. The CDR3 region has the DNA TGTGCCAGCAGCAAGTTGGTAGGGGAATTGATGAACACTGAAGCTTTCTTT. Its protein is CASSKLVGELMNTEAFF.

V usage is TRBV5-1 and J usage is TRBJ2-5, with 10 bases fitting TRBD2. This CDR3 spans 17 amino acids. V shed 4 bases and J 4 bases; nucleotides not matched to a gene: 13. Germline-derived CDR1 and CDR2 are SGHRS and YFSETQ. CDR3 amino acids: CASSTRPGTSVGETQYF. The CDR3 bases are TGCGCCAGCAGCACGAGGCCCGGGACTAGCGTAGGAGAGACCCAGTACTTC. The variable domain in full, completed from reference TRBV5-1 and TRBJ2-5, reads KAGVTQTPRYLIKTRGQQVTLSCSPISGHRSVSWYQQTPGQGLQFLFEYFSETQRNKGNFPGRFSGRQFSNSRSEMNVSTLELGDSALYLCASSTRPGTSVGETQYFGPGTRLLVL.

This clone was detected only a few times. The V gene is TRBV7-2, the J gene TRBJ1-1; D not resolved. The germline V gene encodes CDR1 SGHTA and CDR2 FQGNSA. V was clipped by 6 bases and J by 3 bases, with 11 bases between them. The length of the CDR3 is 13 residues. The CDR3 coding sequence is TGTGCCAGCAGGTCACAGAGGGACACTGAAGCTTTCTTT. Translating gives CASRSQRDTEAFF.

This chain links TRBV6-4 with TRBJ1-1; possibly TRBD1 for D (6 bases). Per the germline V gene, CDR1 is MRHNA and CDR2 is SNTAGT. V dropped 0 bases and J dropped 7 bases, with 15 bases sitting between them. The CDR3 consists of 15 residues. CDR3 nucleotide sequence: TGTGCCAGCAGTGACTCCCCTTACGGGGGCAGTGAAGCTTTCTTT. Translating gives CASSDSPYGGSEAFF.